These 12 T cell receptor beta chains originate from one sample sequenced in a study of identical twins. TCRdb called the 5' RACE reads again in MiXCR, with one record for every CDR3 protein. The sample yields approximately 220,000 distinct CDR3 sequences, around 8.1% seen once. These records were also assigned to another study, of yellow fever vaccine responses in identical twins.

The source material was memory (CD45RO+) T cells sorted from blood. The source is a woman in her late teens or twenties in good health.

This chain links TRBV6-5 with TRBJ2-1; a weak D match, TRBD2 (7 bases). V lost 2 bases and J lost 9, with 23 bases in between. The CDR3 is made up of 17 amino acids. Germline V gene sequence: CDR1 MNHEY, CDR2 SVGAGI. The CDR3 is CASSYPGAGARGGEQFF. The DNA of the CDR3 is TGTGCCAGCAGTTACCCTGGGGCAGGGGCCCGCGGGGGTGAGCAGTTCTTC.

This clonotype has more than one count but fewer than ten. This chain joins TRBV7-6 and TRBJ2-7, with TRBD1 as a possible D gene (7 bases). Germline V gives CDR1 SGHVS, CDR2 FNYEAQ. The CDR3 length is 15 residues. Trimming left V 1 base short and J 0 bases short, with 10 bases between. CDR3 residues: CASSLGRGLSYEQYF. CDR3 bases: TGTGCCAGCAGCTTAGGGAGGGGGCTCTCCTACGAGCAGTACTTC.

This clonotype was found a few times. The rearrangement links TRBV6-2 or TRBV6-3 to TRBJ1-1; no firm D call. The germline V and J ends were trimmed by 2 bases and 1 base, with 14 bases remaining between them. Germline V gene sequence: CDR1 MNHEY, CDR2 SVGEGT. This CDR3 region has 16 residues. The CDR3 DNA is TGTGCCAGCAGTTACGCGGTTACTAGAGGGAACACTGAAGCTTTCTTT. Protein sequence: CASSYAVTRGNTEAFF.

This clonotype was observed many times. The chain joins TRBV12-3 or TRBV12-4 to TRBJ1-5, with D perhaps TRBD1 (5 bases). This CDR3 spans 11 amino acids. Trimming cost V 6 bases and J 16 bases, with 16 bases left between them. Here the CDR3 DNA reads TGTGCCAGCAGCACCGACAGAGTCTTACATTTT. Translation: CASSTDRVLHF.

This clonotype was counted a few times. The V and J genes are TRBV4-3 and TRBJ2-1; the D is unclear. Trimming cost V 0 bases and J 5 bases, with 14 bases left between them. Germline-derived CDR1 and CDR2 are LGHNA and YSLEER. CDR3 length: 16 residues. The CDR3 nucleotides are TGCGCCAGCAGCCAAGATTCGGTGACATTCGACAATGAGCAGTTCTTC. Translated: CASSQDSVTFDNEQFF.

This clonotype appeared a single time. The gene calls are TRBV6-2 or TRBV6-3 and TRBJ1-1, with 8 bases that match TRBD1. The CDR3 loop spans 14 amino acids. The germline CDR1 and CDR2 sequences are MNHEY and SVGEGT. With 5 bases clipped from V and 12 bases from J, the junction kept 14 bases outside the gene matches. The CDR3 sequence is CASSDGQGRSRTFF. The CDR3 nucleotides read TGTGCCAGCAGTGACGGACAGGGACGCTCCAGAACTTTCTTT.

This clonotype occurred a few times. V and J are TRBV6-1 and TRBJ2-3, with 11 bases identical to TRBD2. The CDR3 extends over 14 amino acids. J gave up 1 base and V 8 bases, and 2 bases lay outside the gene matches. Germline CDR1 MNHNS, CDR2 SASEGT. The CDR3 region is CASLTSGGTDTQYF. The CDR3 DNA follows: TGTGCCAGCCTGACTAGCGGGGGCACAGATACGCAGTATTTT.

This clonotype was observed a handful of times. V is TRBV20-1 and J is TRBJ2-7; 10 bases match TRBD2. The CDR3 runs 13 residues. The germline gives CDR1 DFQATT, CDR2 SNEGSKA (reference sequence). Unmatched junction bases numbered 8, after V lost 6 bases and J lost 6 bases. The chain's CDR3 is CSAVSGRSREQYF. The DNA of the CDR3 is TGCAGTGCGGTTAGCGGGAGGAGTCGCGAGCAGTACTTC.

This clonotype has at least ten counts. The rearrangement uses TRBV20-1 and TRBJ2-1; 11 positions match TRBD2. Germline V gives CDR1 DFQATT, CDR2 SNEGSKA (reference sequence). The CDR3 length is 15 residues. Trimming removed 0 bases from V and 7 bases from J; junction bases left unmatched: 5. Written as DNA, the CDR3 is TGCAGTGCTAGAGATCAGGCTAGCGGGAGGAATGAGCAGTTCTTC. Translation gives CSARDQASGRNEQFF.

This clonotype was picked up many times. The rearrangement uses TRBV28 and TRBJ2-6; 7 nucleotides align to TRBD1. The CDR3 is made up of 17 amino acids. Germline V gives CDR1 MDHEN, CDR2 SYDVKM. The ends lost 7 bases at V and 0 bases at J; junction bases unmatched: 9. The CDR3 spells CASISGTAFSGANVLTF. The CDR3 DNA follows: TGTGCCAGCATCTCCGGGACAGCGTTCTCTGGGGCCAACGTCCTGACTTTC.

This clonotype was seen many times. The chain recombines TRBV3-1 with TRBJ2-1, with D uncertain. The V end was cut by 1 base, the J end by 7 bases, with 5 bases between. Germline values: CDR1 LGHDT, CDR2 YNNKEL (reference sequence). There are 12 residues in the CDR3. The CDR3: CASSQGNNEQFF. The CDR3 DNA is TGTGCCAGCAGCCAAGGAAATAATGAGCAGTTCTTC.

This clonotype was counted at least ten times. The V and J genes are TRBV20-1 and TRBJ2-3, with 14 bases matching TRBD2. V dropped 4 bases and J dropped 4; count of bases not matched to a gene: 22. The CDR3 spans 21 residues. From germline, CDR1 is DFQATT and CDR2 SNEGSKA (reference sequence). Written as DNA, the CDR3 is TGCAGTGCTACCCGTGTGGCTGGACAGGGGACTAGCGGGAGTCTCGCAGATACGCAGTATTTT. Amino acids: CSATRVAGQGTSGSLADTQYF.